This T cell receptor beta chain was identified in a study of radiotherapy plus CTLA-4 blockade in lung cancer. Across the whole study: Objective responses were seen in about a sixth of patients, disease control in approximately 29%.

Trimming stripped 2 bases from V and 6 bases from J, with 6 bases between. The germline gives CDR1 DFQATT, CDR2 SNEGSKA (reference sequence). The CDR3 runs to 11 residues. Profiled with immunoSEQ multiplex PCR; TCRdb holds only in-frame clones, not every one. The sample consists of 81,000 or so clones, approximately 80% of them appearing once. Study-level results: Radiotherapy with ipilimumab was followed by blood expansion of tumor-derived clones.

This clone was seen only once. Its antigen remains unknown. The specimen was peripheral blood, collected from a patient treated with radiotherapy plus ipilimumab. This chain joins TRBV20-1 and TRBJ2-3; D not certain. This clonotype was sampled from a human donor with non-small cell lung cancer that progressed on radiotherapy plus ipilimumab. Here the CDR3 reads CSARIWDTQYF. CDR3 DNA sequence: TGCAGTGCTAGAATTTGGGATACGCAGTATTTT.